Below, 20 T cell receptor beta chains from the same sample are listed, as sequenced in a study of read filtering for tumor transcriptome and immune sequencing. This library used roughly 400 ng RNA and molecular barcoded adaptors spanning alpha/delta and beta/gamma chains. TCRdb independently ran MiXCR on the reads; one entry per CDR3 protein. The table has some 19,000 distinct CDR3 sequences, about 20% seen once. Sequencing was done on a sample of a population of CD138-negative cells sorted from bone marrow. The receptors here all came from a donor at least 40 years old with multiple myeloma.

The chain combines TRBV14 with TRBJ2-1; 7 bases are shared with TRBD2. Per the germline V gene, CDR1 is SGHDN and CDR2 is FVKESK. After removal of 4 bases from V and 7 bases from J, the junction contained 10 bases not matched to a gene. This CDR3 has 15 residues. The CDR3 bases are TGTGCCAGCAGCCTCCTACCCGCGGGAGTGAATGAGCAGTTCTTC. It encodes CASSLLPAGVNEQFF. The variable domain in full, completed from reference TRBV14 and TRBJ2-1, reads EAGVTQFPSHSVIEKGQTVTLRCDPISGHDNLYWYRRVMGKEIKFLLHFVKESKQDESGMPNNRFLAERTGGTYSTLKVQPAELEDSGVYFCASSLLPAGVNEQFFGPGTRLTVL.

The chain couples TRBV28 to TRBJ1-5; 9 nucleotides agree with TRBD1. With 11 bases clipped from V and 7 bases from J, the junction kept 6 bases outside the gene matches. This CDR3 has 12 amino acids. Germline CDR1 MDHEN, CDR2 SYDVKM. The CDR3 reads CAGGTGSQPQHF. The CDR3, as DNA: TGTGCCGGGGGGACAGGGTCCCAGCCCCAGCATTTT.

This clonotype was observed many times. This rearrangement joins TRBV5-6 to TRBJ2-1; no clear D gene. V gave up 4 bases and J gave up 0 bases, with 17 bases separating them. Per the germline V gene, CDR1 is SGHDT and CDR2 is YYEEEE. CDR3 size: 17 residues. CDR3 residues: CASSPGDGLSSYNEQFF. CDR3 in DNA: TGTGCCAGCAGCCCGGGTGACGGTTTGAGCTCCTACAATGAGCAGTTCTTC.

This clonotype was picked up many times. DNA of the CDR3: TGTGCCAGCAGTTTTTCCCTAGCGGGAGTGGATGAGCAGTTCTTC. It is translated as CASSFSLAGVDEQFF. The rearrangement uses TRBV28 and TRBJ2-1, with 10 bases matching TRBD2. The CDR3 covers 15 residues. V lost 3 bases, J lost 8 bases, and 7 bases stayed unmatched. Germline assignment: CDR1 MDHEN and CDR2 SYDVKM.

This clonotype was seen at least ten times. CDR3 sequence: CASSLGPVNSPLHF. The CDR3 nucleotides read TGTGCCAGCAGCTTAGGTCCGGTTAATTCACCCCTCCACTTT. The genes are TRBV7-6 and TRBJ1-6, with D unclear. Germline lookup yields CDR1 SGHVS and CDR2 FNYEAQ. Trimming left V 1 base short and J 6 bases short, with 7 bases between. This CDR3 is 14 amino acids long.

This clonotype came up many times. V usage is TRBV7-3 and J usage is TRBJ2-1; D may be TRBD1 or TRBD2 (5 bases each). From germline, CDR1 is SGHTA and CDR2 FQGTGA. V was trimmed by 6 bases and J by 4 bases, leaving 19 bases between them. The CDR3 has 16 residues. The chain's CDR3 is CASSPTRDPGYNEQFF. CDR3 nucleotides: TGTGCCAGCAGTCCGACACGGGACCCGGGGTACAATGAGCAGTTCTTC.

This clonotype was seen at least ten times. The CDR3 coding sequence is TGCAGCGTTAAGGGGACTGAAGCTTTCTTT. Protein product: CSVKGTEAFF. The chain links TRBV29-1 to TRBJ1-1; a weak D match, TRBD1 (5 bases). This CDR3 has 10 amino acids. Deletions cut 5 bases from V and 5 bases from J, with 6 bases between. Germline CDR1 is SQVTM and CDR2 is ANQGSEA.

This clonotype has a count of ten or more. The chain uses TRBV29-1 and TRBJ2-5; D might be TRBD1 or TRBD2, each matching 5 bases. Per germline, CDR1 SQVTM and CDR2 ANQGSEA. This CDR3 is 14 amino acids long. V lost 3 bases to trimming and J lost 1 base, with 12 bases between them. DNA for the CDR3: TGCAGCGTTGACGAGGGACCTCTCCAAGAGACCCAGTACTTC. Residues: CSVDEGPLQETQYF.

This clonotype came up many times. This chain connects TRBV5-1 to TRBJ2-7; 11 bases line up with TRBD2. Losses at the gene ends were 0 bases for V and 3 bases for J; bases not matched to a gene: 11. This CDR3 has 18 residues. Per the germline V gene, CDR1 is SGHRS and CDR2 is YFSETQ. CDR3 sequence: CASSLGLVPGLADYEQYF. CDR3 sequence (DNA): TGCGCCAGCAGCTTGGGTTTGGTACCGGGACTAGCGGACTACGAGCAGTACTTC.

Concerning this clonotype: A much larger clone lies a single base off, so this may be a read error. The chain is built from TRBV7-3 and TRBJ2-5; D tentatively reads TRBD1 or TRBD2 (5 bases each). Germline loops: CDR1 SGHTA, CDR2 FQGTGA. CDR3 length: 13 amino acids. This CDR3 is CAGSLFGGETQYF. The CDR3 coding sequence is TGTGCCGGCAGCTTATTTGGGGGAGAGACCCAGTACTTC.

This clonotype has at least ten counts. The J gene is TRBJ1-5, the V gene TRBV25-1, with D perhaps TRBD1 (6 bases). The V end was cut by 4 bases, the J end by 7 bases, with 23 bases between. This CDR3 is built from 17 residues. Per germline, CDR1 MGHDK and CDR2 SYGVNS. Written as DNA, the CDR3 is TGTGCCAGCAGTGGGACGGGGGGGCTCGGACTCGGCCAGCCCCAGCATTTT. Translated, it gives CASSGTGGLGLGQPQHF. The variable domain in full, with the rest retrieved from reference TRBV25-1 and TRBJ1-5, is EADIYQTPRYLVIGTGKKITLECSQTMGHDKMYWYQQDPGMELHLIHYSYGVNSTEKGDLSSESTVSRIRTEHFPLTLESARPSHTSQYLCASSGTGGLGLGQPQHFGDGTRLSIL.

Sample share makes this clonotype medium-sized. The CDR3 DNA reads as TGTGCCACCCGAACGGGGGACGGCCCATACAATGAGCAGTTCTTC. This codes for CATRTGDGPYNEQFF. The rearrangement joins TRBV24-1 to TRBJ2-1; a possible D gene is TRBD2 (6 bases). Trimming shortened V by 9 bases and J by 4 bases, and 18 bases separated the two germline ends. The CDR3 loop spans 15 amino acids. Per germline, CDR1 KGHDR and CDR2 SFDVKD.

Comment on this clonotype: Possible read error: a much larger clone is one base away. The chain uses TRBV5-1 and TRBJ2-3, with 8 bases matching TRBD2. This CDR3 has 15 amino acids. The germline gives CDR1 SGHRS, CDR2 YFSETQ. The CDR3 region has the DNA TGCGCCAGCAGCCCCAGCGGGAGCCCCACAGGTACGCAGTATTTT. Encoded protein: CASSPSGSPTGTQYF.

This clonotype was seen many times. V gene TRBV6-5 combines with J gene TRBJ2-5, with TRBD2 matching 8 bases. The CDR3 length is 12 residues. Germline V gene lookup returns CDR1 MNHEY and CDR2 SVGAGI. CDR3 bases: TGTGCGACGGGGGGGTCCCAAGAGACCCAGTACTTC. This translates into CATGGSQETQYF.

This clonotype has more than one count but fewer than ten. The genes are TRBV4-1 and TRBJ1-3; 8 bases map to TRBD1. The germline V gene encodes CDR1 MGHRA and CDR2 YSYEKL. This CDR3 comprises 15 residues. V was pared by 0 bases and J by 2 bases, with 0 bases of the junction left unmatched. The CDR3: CASSQEDRAGNTIYF. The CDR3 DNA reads TGCGCCAGCAGCCAAGAGGACAGGGCTGGAAACACCATATATTTT.

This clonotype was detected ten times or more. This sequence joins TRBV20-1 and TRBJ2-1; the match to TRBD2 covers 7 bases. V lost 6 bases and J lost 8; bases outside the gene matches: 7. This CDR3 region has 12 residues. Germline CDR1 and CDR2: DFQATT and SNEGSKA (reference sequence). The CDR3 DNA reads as TGCAGTGCAGTGAGACGGGGGGATGAGCAGTTCTTC. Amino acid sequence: CSAVRRGDEQFF.

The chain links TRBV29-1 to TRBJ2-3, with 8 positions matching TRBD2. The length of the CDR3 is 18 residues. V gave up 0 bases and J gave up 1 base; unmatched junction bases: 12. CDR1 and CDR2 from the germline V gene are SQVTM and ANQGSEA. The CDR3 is CSVEDRRWAGGGTDTQYF. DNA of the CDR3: TGCAGCGTTGAAGATCGGCGGTGGGCGGGAGGTGGCACAGATACGCAGTATTTT.

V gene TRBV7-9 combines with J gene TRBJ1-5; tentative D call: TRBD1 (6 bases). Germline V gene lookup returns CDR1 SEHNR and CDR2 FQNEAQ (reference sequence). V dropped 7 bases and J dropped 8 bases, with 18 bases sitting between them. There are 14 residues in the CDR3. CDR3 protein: CASIPSSRGKPQHF. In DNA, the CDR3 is TGTGCCAGCATCCCAAGCAGCAGGGGTAAGCCCCAGCATTTT. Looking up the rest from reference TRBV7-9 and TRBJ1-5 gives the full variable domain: DTGVSQNPRHKITKRGQNVTFRCDPISEHNRLYWYRQTLGQGPEFLTYFQNEAQLEKSRLLSDRFSAERPKGSFSTLEIQRTEQGDSAMYLCASIPSSRGKPQHFGDGTRLSIL.

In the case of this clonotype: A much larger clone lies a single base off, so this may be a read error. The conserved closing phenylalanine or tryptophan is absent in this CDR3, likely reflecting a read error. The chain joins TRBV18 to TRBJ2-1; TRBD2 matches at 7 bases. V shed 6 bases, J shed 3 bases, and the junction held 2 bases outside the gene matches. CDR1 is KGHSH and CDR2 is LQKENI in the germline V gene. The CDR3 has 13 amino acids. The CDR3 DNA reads TGTGCCAGCTCGCGGGACTACTACAATGAGCAGTTCCTC. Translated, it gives CASSRDYYNEQFL.

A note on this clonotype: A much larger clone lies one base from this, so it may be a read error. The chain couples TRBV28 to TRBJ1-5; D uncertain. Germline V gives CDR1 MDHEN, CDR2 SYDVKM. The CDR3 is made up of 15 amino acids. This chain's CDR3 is CPSSLRSGINQPQHF. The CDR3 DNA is TGTCCCAGCAGTTTACGTTCCGGGATCAATCAGCCCCAGCATTTT.